This T cell receptor beta chain was obtained from a study of T cell responses to AZD1222 COVID-19 vaccine. Whole-study results and caveats: Researchers took repertoire samples only after the peak T cell response had come. Dominant at 160-218 and 743-854, vaccine-associated CD4 TCRs also spanned spike.

Trimming stripped 2 bases from V and 9 bases from J, with 5 bases between. The CDR3 loop spans 10 amino acids. Germline CDR1 and CDR2: DFQATT and SNEGSKA (reference sequence). TCRdb keeps only in-frame clones here, not all; method: immunoSEQ multiplex PCR. The data show 60,000 to 75,000 clones, around 89% seen once. With respect to this clone: Its specificity is not known.

This material consisted of peripheral blood, taken 28 days after the second AZD1222 dose. V usage is TRBV20-1 and J usage is TRBJ1-5; D uncertain. This clonotype was sampled from an adult who received the AZD1222 COVID-19 vaccine. The DNA of the CDR3 is TGCAGTGCTAGAACTGGGCCCCAGCATTTT. Its protein product is CSARTGPQHF.